The next 4 T cell receptor beta chains were all read from a single sample in a study of PD-1 blockade in classical Hodgkin lymphoma. Each patient's relapse followed autologous stem cell transplantation, and brentuximab vedotin exposure varied. Profiling relied on immunoSEQ multiplex PCR, and the TCRdb table lists in-frame clones only, not all of them. The repertoire holds 89,000 or so clones, with around 90% as singletons. This sample comprised peripheral blood mononuclear cells (PBMCs), obtained before the second cycle of nivolumab. These receptors were taken from a human donor with classical Hodgkin lymphoma.

The chain joins TRBV5-1 to TRBJ1-6; D is uncertain. V was cut by 4 bases and J by 3 bases, with 17 bases left in between. The CDR3 covers 17 residues. The germline CDR1 and CDR2 sequences are SGHRS and YFSETQ. The CDR3 is CASSPIPGVFYNSPLHF. The CDR3 nucleotides are TGCGCCAGCAGCCCCATCCCCGGCGTATTCTATAATTCACCCCTCCACTTT. The full variable domain, in which reference TRBV5-1 and TRBJ1-6 provide the parts outside the CDR3, is KAGVTQTPRYLIKTRGQQVTLSCSPISGHRSVSWYQQTPGQGLQFLFEYFSETQRNKGNFPGRFSGRQFSNSRSEMNVSTLELGDSALYLCASSPIPGVFYNSPLHFGNGTRLTVT.

The chain employs TRBV6-5 and TRBJ1-2; 11 bases agree with TRBD1. Trimming at V came to 5 bases and at J to 2 bases, leaving 4 bases not matched to a gene. Germline V gives CDR1 MNHEY, CDR2 SVGAGI. The CDR3 length is 15 residues. The CDR3 loop is CASSTRTGGNYGYTF. CDR3 in DNA: TGTGCCAGCAGTACAAGGACAGGGGGCAACTATGGCTACACCTTC.

CDR3 sequence reads: CASSQGLEAFF. The DNA of the CDR3 is TGCGCCAGCAGCCAAGGCCTTGAAGCTTTCTTT. The chain employs TRBV4-1 and TRBJ1-1; no firm D call. V dropped 1 base and J dropped 7 bases, with 4 bases sitting between them. The CDR3 consists of 11 residues. CDR1 is MGHRA and CDR2 is YSYEKL in the germline V gene.

The chain links TRBV30 to TRBJ2-1, with 10 positions matching TRBD2. Germline-derived CDR1 and CDR2 are GTSNPN and SVGIG (reference sequence). There are 16 residues in the CDR3. V was clipped by 0 bases and J by 4 bases; unmatched bases: 6. CDR3 DNA: TGTGCCTGGAGTGTATGGGTAGCGGGAGGTTACAATGAGCAGTTCTTC. Its protein is CAWSVWVAGGYNEQFF.